A selection of T cell receptor beta chains follows, all from one sample in a study of shared clonotypes between healthy human individuals. The repertoire was sequenced with immunoSEQ multiplex PCR; TCRdb's copy has only in-frame clones and lacks some. This table has hundreds of thousands of clones, 85% to 95% appearing once. Source material: naive CD8+ T cells sorted from blood. Receptors were obtained from a woman in her 30s in good health. Each CDR3 is given with its conserved first and last residue. The D gene is left open where the match is weak. A row's size may be missing; if present it is once, few, many or a size class.

TGTGCCATCAGTGACGGGACTAGCGGCCCCTGGAGCTCCTACAATGAGCAGTTCTTC	CAISDGTSGPWSSYNEQFF	TRBV10-3	TRBJ2-1	TRBD2	once
TGTGCCAGCAGTCCGGGCGATTGGACGGGAGGTTCGGGCACTGAAGCTTTCTTT	CASSPGDWTGGSGTEAFF	TRBV28	TRBJ1-1	.	.
TGTGCCAGCAGCGTAACCCAGTCCCAGCCCCAGCATTTT	CASSVTQSQPQHF	TRBV7-6	TRBJ1-5	.	.
TGTGCCAGCAGTTCCGGGCTAGCGGGGGAGTACTTC	CASSSGLAGEYF	TRBV27	TRBJ2-4	TRBD2	.
TGTGCCAGCAGATCCGACCGGACGGGCTACACCTTC	CASRSDRTGYTF	TRBV6-5	TRBJ1-2	.	.
TGTGCCAGCAGTTTGGGGGGCATGGTGACCTACGAGCAGTACTTC	CASSLGGMVTYEQYF	TRBV27	TRBJ2-7	.	.
TGTGCCAGTAGTACAGACTCCTACGAGCAGTACTTC	CASSTDSYEQYF	TRBV19	TRBJ2-7	.	.
TGTGCCAGCAGTGGCCTCGTAAGCTCCTACGAGCAGTACTTC	CASSGLVSSYEQYF	TRBV2	TRBJ2-7	.	.
TGCGCCAGCAGCTTGGAAGGCCAGCCCCAGCATTTT	CASSLEGQPQHF	TRBV5-1	TRBJ1-5	.	once
TGTGCCAGCAGTGGATTCAGTAGCGACGAGCAGTACTTC	CASSGFSSDEQYF	TRBV6-1	TRBJ2-7	.	.
TGTGCCAGCCTGATTAGCGGGAGGATCCACACAGATACGCAGTATTTT	CASLISGRIHTDTQYF	TRBV5-6	TRBJ2-3	TRBD2	.
TGTGCCAGTAGTGACCTATCGGGACTGGCTAGCACAGATACGCAGTATTTT	CASSDLSGLASTDTQYF	TRBV19	TRBJ2-3	.	.
TGTGCCAGCAGTGAAATCTACGGGCAGTACTTC	CASSEIYGQYF	TRBV2	TRBJ2-7	.	.
TGTGCCAGCAGCTCCCCGGGCCGGGAAAATGAGCAGTTCTTC	CASSSPGRENEQFF	TRBV5-8	TRBJ2-1	.	.
TGTGCCAGCACCGGAGGAAGTGGGGGAGAGACCCAGTACTTC	CASTGGSGGETQYF	TRBV27	TRBJ2-5	.	.
TGTGCCAGCAGCTATCCCAAGGGGACAGGGGGCTCTGGGGCCAACGTCCTGACTTTC	CASSYPKGTGGSGANVLTF	TRBV7-9	TRBJ2-6	TRBD1	.
TGTGCCAGCAGCCCGCCGGGACTAGGCAATGAGCAGTTCTTC	CASSPPGLGNEQFF	TRBV7-2	TRBJ2-1	TRBD2	.
TGTGCCAGCAGACTAGCGGGAATCACAGATACGCAGTATTTT	CASRLAGITDTQYF	TRBV27	TRBJ2-3	TRBD2	.
TGCGCCAGCAGCTTGTCTTTACAGGCGCTGGAGCAGTTCTTC	CASSLSLQALEQFF	TRBV5-1	TRBJ2-1	.	.
TGTGCCAGCAGTTCCCGACAGTACCTACCGGACGAGCAGTACTTC	CASSSRQYLPDEQYF	TRBV27	TRBJ2-7	.	.
TGTGCCAGCAGCCCGGAAAGAACTAATGAAAAACTGTTTTTT	CASSPERTNEKLFF	TRBV7-8	TRBJ1-4	.	.
TGCAGCGTCAGGGCAACCTACGAGCAGTACTTC	CSVRATYEQYF	TRBV29-1	TRBJ2-7	.	once
TGTGCCAGCAGCGCGACTAGCGACTTCTCCTACAATGAGCAGTTCTTC	CASSATSDFSYNEQFF	TRBV7-8	TRBJ2-1	TRBD2	.
TGTGCCAGCATCGGGCAGGGCGGACAGCCCCAGCATTTT	CASIGQGGQPQHF	TRBV27	TRBJ1-5	.	.
TGCGCCAGCAGCCAAGGTTCCGCCGAGGGGGCCAAAAACATTCAGTACTTC	CASSQGSAEGAKNIQYF	TRBV4-1	TRBJ2-4	.	.
TGTGCCAGTAGTATACGGGACTGGAATCAGGAGCAGTACTTC	CASSIRDWNQEQYF	TRBV19	TRBJ2-7	.	.
TGTGCCAGTTACACGGGCCTGTCCTACGAGCAGTACTTC	CASYTGLSYEQYF	TRBV6-1	TRBJ2-7	.	.
TGTGCCAGCAGCTCTAGACAGGGCGTTGAAGCTTTCTTT	CASSSRQGVEAFF	TRBV5-4	TRBJ1-1	TRBD1	.
TGTGCCAGCAGTCACCTCCTCCAGGGGGACTATGGCTACACCTTC	CASSHLLQGDYGYTF	TRBV27	TRBJ1-2	TRBD1	.
TGTGCCAGCAGCTTAGTCGGTACGGGACTAGCGGGAGAGTCGGATACGCAGTATTTT	CASSLVGTGLAGESDTQYF	TRBV7-6	TRBJ2-3	TRBD2	.
TGTGCCAGCAGCCCCACGGCCGCGGGTTCCTACGAGCAGTACTTC	CASSPTAAGSYEQYF	TRBV9	TRBJ2-7	.	once
TGTGCCACCAGCAGAGCGGGGGCGGACATTCAGTACTTC	CATSRAGADIQYF	TRBV15	TRBJ2-4	.	.
TGTGCCAGCAGTTTTGTGGGGAGCATCTACGAGCAGTACTTC	CASSFVGSIYEQYF	TRBV28	TRBJ2-7	.	.
TGTGCCAGCAGCTTAAAGGGGTCTACCTTCTCTGGGGCCAACGTCCTGACTTTC	CASSLKGSTFSGANVLTF	TRBV7-3	TRBJ2-6	.	.
TGTGCCAGCAGTTTAGCGGGGGACGGAGATACGCAGTATTTT	CASSLAGDGDTQYF	TRBV28	TRBJ2-3	TRBD2	.
TGTGCCAGCAGCTTAACTAGCGGGAGTGGTGAGCAGTTCTTC	CASSLTSGSGEQFF	TRBV7-9	TRBJ2-1	TRBD2	.
TGTGCCAGCAGCCAAGATCGATTAGTGGGACTACCTACAGCCTACAATGAGCAGTTCTTC	CASSQDRLVGLPTAYNEQFF	TRBV4-2	TRBJ2-1	TRBD2	.
TGCGCCAGCAGCGGTCAGGGCCAACCGAACACCGGGGAGCTGTTTTTT	CASSGQGQPNTGELFF	TRBV4-1	TRBJ2-2	.	.
TGTGCAAGTCGCCCACCGCCGCTAGCGGGAGAGTTTCAGCAGTACTTC	CASRPPPLAGEFQQYF	TRBV12-2	TRBJ2-7	.	.
TGCGCCAGCAGCCCGGGACTAGCGGGACAGGAGACCCAGTACTTC	CASSPGLAGQETQYF	TRBV4-1	TRBJ2-5	TRBD2	once
TGTGCCAGCAGTTTGCCCGGGACCGAAAACTATGGCTACACCTTC	CASSLPGTENYGYTF	TRBV28	TRBJ1-2	.	.
TGTGCCAGCAGTGTCCAGCGAACTAGCGGGAGCTCCTACGAGCAGTACTTC	CASSVQRTSGSSYEQYF	TRBV2	TRBJ2-7	TRBD2	.
TGTGCCAGCAGTTTTATAGATACGCAGTATTTT	CASSFIDTQYF	TRBV27	TRBJ2-3	.	.
TGTGCCAGCACCCGATTGGAGCGGCCCGGTGGGATGAACACTGAAGCTTTCTTT	CASTRLERPGGMNTEAFF	TRBV28	TRBJ1-1	.	.
TGTGCCAGTAGTGTTGGGATCACGTACGAGCAGTACTTC	CASSVGITYEQYF	TRBV19	TRBJ2-7	.	.
TGTGCCAGCAGCCTAGGAGCCGGGACAGGGCGGGGTGGCTACACCTTC	CASSLGAGTGRGGYTF	TRBV7-9	TRBJ1-2	TRBD1	.
TGTGCCAGCAGTTCCTCGGACAGTAAAGCTTTCTTT	CASSSSDSKAFF	TRBV28	TRBJ1-1	.	.
TGTGCCAGCAGTCAATTCGGGACACACTCCTACAATGAGCAGTTCTTC	CASSQFGTHSYNEQFF	TRBV6-4	TRBJ2-1	.	.
TGCGCCAGCAGCCAAGATCTTTTTAAAGAATACGAGCAGTACTTC	CASSQDLFKEYEQYF	TRBV4-1	TRBJ2-7	.	.
TGTGCCATCAGTGACCCGGACATCTCCTACGAGCAGTACTTC	CAISDPDISYEQYF	TRBV10-3	TRBJ2-7	.	.
TGTGCCAGCAGCGTAGAGGGCGGCAATCAGCCCCAGCATTTT	CASSVEGGNQPQHF	TRBV9	TRBJ1-5	.	few
TGTGCCAGCAGTGAAACTAGCGTCACAGATACGCAGTATTTT	CASSETSVTDTQYF	TRBV2	TRBJ2-3	TRBD2	.